The next 10 T cell receptor beta chains were all read from a single sample in a study of identical twins. TCRdb used MiXCR to reprocess the 5' RACE reads, holding one entry per CDR3 protein. The data show hundreds of thousands of distinct CDR3 sequences, 24% seen once. These data also featured in a second study, about T cells expressing NK-cell markers.

Sequenced sample: CD4+ T cells sorted from blood. These receptors were taken from a woman aged 18-29 years in good health.

The J gene is TRBJ2-7, the V gene TRBV5-5; 9 bases map to TRBD1. V dropped 0 bases and J dropped 2; count of bases not matched to a gene: 9. This CDR3 has 17 residues. CDR1 is SGHKS and CDR2 is YYEKEE in the germline V gene (reference sequence). The CDR3 reads CASSLAYRGDRAYEQYF. As DNA, the CDR3 is TGTGCCAGCAGCTTGGCTTACAGAGGGGACAGGGCCTACGAGCAGTACTTC.

V and J are TRBV5-1 and TRBJ2-5; 15 positions agree with TRBD2. Germline CDR1 reads SGHRS; CDR2 reads YFSETQ. There are 16 residues in the CDR3. With 2 bases clipped from V and 3 bases from J, the junction kept 2 bases outside the gene matches. The CDR3 is CASSFGTSGGKETQYF. The DNA for the CDR3 is TGCGCCAGCAGCTTTGGGACTAGCGGGGGGAAAGAGACCCAGTACTTC.

The chain joins TRBV7-9 to TRBJ1-6, with D possibly matching TRBD1 (6 bases). The germline V gene has CDR1 SEHNR and CDR2 FQNEAQ (reference sequence). This CDR3 has 15 amino acids. Trimming left V 5 bases short and J 2 bases short, with 10 bases between. Here the CDR3 DNA reads TGTGCCAGCAGCCCAGGGGAGGCCTATAATTCACCCCTCCACTTT. Its protein is CASSPGEAYNSPLHF.

The chain employs TRBV6-1 and TRBJ2-5; 9 bases fit TRBD2. The CDR3 is 14 residues long. The ends lost 7 bases at V and 1 base at J; junction bases unmatched: 4. Germline CDR1 and CDR2: MNHNS and SASEGT. CDR3 bases: TGTGCCAGCACCAGTAGCGGGGGCCAAGAGACCCAGTACTTC. Translating it yields CASTSSGGQETQYF.

The V gene is TRBV9, the J gene TRBJ2-2, with 9 bases identical to TRBD1. The trim removed 1 base at V and 6 bases at J, leaving 10 bases unmatched. CDR1 SGDLS and CDR2 YYNGEE come from the germline V gene. This CDR3 spans 17 amino acids. CDR3 protein: CASSVYEGTGMSGELFF. CDR3 DNA sequence: TGTGCCAGCAGCGTATACGAGGGGACAGGGATGTCCGGGGAGCTGTTTTTT.

There are a few counts of this clonotype. The J gene is TRBJ2-5, the V gene TRBV5-1, with TRBD2 matching 9 bases. The germline V gene encodes CDR1 SGHRS and CDR2 YFSETQ. Trimming removed 2 bases from V and 5 bases from J; junction bases left unmatched: 1. This CDR3 comprises 13 residues. Here the CDR3 DNA reads TGCGCCAGCAGCTTAACTAGCGGGGAGACCCAGTACTTC. It is translated as CASSLTSGETQYF.

The gene calls are TRBV11-2 and TRBJ2-2; no clear D gene. The V end lost 1 base, the J end lost 4 bases, and 10 bases lay between the germline ends. This CDR3 comprises 15 residues. The germline V gene encodes CDR1 SGHAT and CDR2 FQNNGV. CDR3 protein: CASSLVRGVTGELFF. As DNA, the CDR3 is TGTGCCAGCAGCTTAGTTCGCGGAGTCACCGGGGAGCTGTTTTTT.

This chain connects TRBV14 to TRBJ2-7; TRBD2 matches 13 bases. The CDR3 has 13 amino acids. V shed 4 bases, J shed 7 bases, and the junction held 1 base outside the gene matches. Germline CDR1 SGHDN, CDR2 FVKESK. The CDR3 here is CASSRGLAGEQYF. CDR3 DNA sequence: TGTGCCAGCAGCCGGGGACTAGCGGGAGAGCAGTACTTC. Looking up the rest from reference TRBV14 and TRBJ2-7 gives the full variable domain: EAGVTQFPSHSVIEKGQTVTLRCDPISGHDNLYWYRRVMGKEIKFLLHFVKESKQDESGMPNNRFLAERTGGTYSTLKVQPAELEDSGVYFCASSRGLAGEQYFGPGTRLTVT.

A word on this clonotype: A much larger clone lies one base from this, so it may be a read error. The rearrangement joins TRBV6-1 to TRBJ2-7; 7 bases are a match to TRBD1. The CDR3 spans 14 residues. Germline CDR1 MNHNS, CDR2 SASEGT. V lost 6 bases to trimming and J lost 1 base; unmatched junction nucleotides: 6. CDR3 sequence (DNA): TGTGCCAGCAGGGCGAGACAGGGTTCCTACGAGCAGTACTTC. This encodes CASRARQGSYEQYF.

This clonotype came up a few times. The rearrangement uses TRBV12-3 or TRBV12-4 and TRBJ2-7; D is ambiguous. V lost 0 bases and J 7 bases, leaving 7 bases between the germline ends. The CDR3 is 12 amino acids. The CDR3 nucleotides are TGTGCCAGCAGTTTAGCGCTAGGGGAGCAGTACTTC. It translates to CASSLALGEQYF.